What follows are 15 T cell receptor beta chains derived from one specimen sequenced in a study of CD8 T cells in ankylosing spondylitis. In TCRdb, the 5' RACE reads were re-called with MiXCR into one record per CDR3 protein. The sample has 120,000 to 150,000 distinct CDR3 sequences, 7% to 10% seen once. Input material: synovial fluid, either unsorted or a sorted T cell fraction (not recorded which). The receptors come from a male donor with ankylosing spondylitis.

This clonotype was recorded a few times. The V call is TRBV4-1, the J call TRBJ1-2; D unclear. The V end was cut by 2 bases, the J end by 6 bases, with 10 bases between. The CDR3 loop spans 13 amino acids. Germline CDR1 MGHRA, CDR2 YSYEKL. CDR3 in amino acids: CASSQPWQHGYTF. Here the CDR3 DNA reads TGCGCCAGCAGCCAACCTTGGCAACATGGCTACACCTTC.

This clonotype appeared many times. V and J are TRBV7-2 and TRBJ2-5; a weak D match, TRBD2 (7 bases). V was clipped by 5 bases and J by 0 bases, with 13 bases between them. This CDR3 has 15 residues. Germline values: CDR1 SGHTA, CDR2 FQGNSA. Here the CDR3 DNA reads TGTGCCAGCAGCCCCCAGGGGACTAACCAAGAGACCCAGTACTTC. Residues: CASSPQGTNQETQYF. The variable domain in full, with the rest retrieved from reference TRBV7-2 and TRBJ2-5, is GAGVSQSPSNKVTEKGKDVELRCDPISGHTALYWYRQSLGQGLEFLIYFQGNSAPDKSGLPSDRFSAERTGGSVSTLTIQRTQQEDSAVYLCASSPQGTNQETQYFGPGTRLLVL.

This clonotype has just a few counts. This chain links TRBV7-2 with TRBJ2-3, with D unclear. Trimming shortened V by 2 bases and J by 3 bases, and 12 bases separated the two germline ends. CDR1 is SGHTA and CDR2 is FQGNSA in the germline V gene. The CDR3 runs to 15 residues. The CDR3 sequence is CASSLRAGTTDTQYF. CDR3 nucleotides: TGTGCCAGCAGCTTAAGGGCAGGAACGACAGATACGCAGTATTTT.

CDR3 amino acids: CSARDRRLGAGGGELFF. The DNA of the CDR3 is TGCAGTGCTAGAGACAGGCGGTTAGGAGCGGGGGGAGGGGAGCTGTTTTTT. This chain links TRBV20-1 with TRBJ2-2; 9 nucleotides match TRBD2. Germline loops: CDR1 DFQATT, CDR2 SNEGSKA (reference sequence). V was pared by 0 bases and J by 8 bases, with 13 bases of the junction left unmatched. This CDR3 spans 17 amino acids.

This clonotype was counted only a few times. V and J are TRBV12-3 or TRBV12-4 and TRBJ1-3, with D hard to call. V shed 6 bases and J shed 0 bases, with 18 bases lying between them. This CDR3 region has 17 residues. The CDR3 reads CASSSRLGSISGNTIYF. The CDR3 DNA sequence: TGTGCCAGCAGCTCAAGATTGGGCTCTATCTCTGGAAACACCATATATTTT.

Ten or more counts support this clonotype. The chain recombines TRBV28 with TRBJ2-1; no clear D. Deletions cut 2 bases from V and 10 bases from J, with 6 bases between. The CDR3 totals 11 residues. Per germline, CDR1 MDHEN and CDR2 SYDVKM. CDR3 nucleotides: TGTGCCAGCAGTTTAAGGCGGGAGCAGTTCTTC. Protein: CASSLRREQFF.

This rearrangement joins TRBV9 to TRBJ2-5; a possible D gene is TRBD1 (6 bases). The V and J ends lost 3 bases and 5 bases respectively, with 17 bases between them. CDR1 is SGDLS and CDR2 is YYNGEE in the germline V gene. This CDR3 spans 15 amino acids. Here the CDR3 DNA reads TGTGCCAGCAGCGGTTTGACAGGCGTTTCGGAGACCCAGTACTTC. Its protein is CASSGLTGVSETQYF.

This clonotype was seen ten or more times. This sequence joins TRBV5-1 and TRBJ2-7, with D unresolved. This CDR3 contains 12 residues. CDR1 SGHRS and CDR2 YFSETQ come from the germline V gene. Trimming left V 2 bases short and J 5 bases short, with 8 bases between. The CDR3: CASSFDGHEQYF. CDR3 in DNA: TGCGCCAGCAGCTTCGACGGTCACGAGCAGTACTTC.

This chain joins TRBV20-1 and TRBJ2-7, with D perhaps being TRBD1 or TRBD2 (6 bases each). Per germline, CDR1 DFQATT and CDR2 SNEGSKA (reference sequence). Trimming took off 0 bases at V and 4 bases at J, with 22 bases between the two ends. This CDR3 comprises 17 residues. The CDR3 sequence is CSARDPRGTAQGYEQYF. CDR3 sequence (DNA): TGCAGTGCTAGAGATCCGAGGGGGACTGCTCAGGGTTACGAGCAGTACTTC.

This clonotype was seen repeatedly, ten times or more. This sequence joins TRBV28 and TRBJ1-6; the D is unclear. CDR1 and CDR2 from the germline V gene are MDHEN and SYDVKM. The CDR3 covers 14 residues. Deletions cut 8 bases from V and 0 bases from J, with 8 bases between. In DNA form, the CDR3 reads TGTGCCAGCTCCCCAGCCTCCTATAATTCACCCCTCCACTTT. Its translation is CASSPASYNSPLHF.

Ten or more counts support this clonotype. V gene TRBV4-1 combines with J gene TRBJ2-5; perhaps TRBD2 as D (6 bases). Trimming left V 4 bases short and J 4 bases short, with 13 bases between. Looked up from germline, CDR1 is MGHRA and CDR2 is YSYEKL. The CDR3 sequence is 14 residues long. The CDR3 region has the DNA TGCGCCAGCAGCCCCGGGAGAGCGGGAGAGACCCAGTACTTC. Translation gives CASSPGRAGETQYF.

This clonotype has ten or more counts. The rearrangement links TRBV5-1 to TRBJ2-7; D unresolved. Per germline, CDR1 SGHRS and CDR2 YFSETQ. This CDR3 is 14 amino acids long. Trimming removed 0 bases at V and 1 base at J, with 8 bases between. The CDR3 DNA follows: TGCGCCAGCAGCTTGGACAACTATTCCTACGAGCAGTACTTC. Translating it yields CASSLDNYSYEQYF.

This clonotype was recorded many times. For the CDR3, the DNA is TGTGCCAGCATCACAAGTGGTAAGCCCTACGAGCAGTACTTC. Protein sequence: CASITSGKPYEQYF. This chain uses TRBV27 with TRBJ2-7; D unclear. The germline V gene has CDR1 MNHEY and CDR2 SMNVEV (reference sequence). V was shortened by 7 bases and J by 2 bases, with 15 bases between the two germline ends. The CDR3 has 14 amino acids.

The sample holds many counts of this clonotype. The V gene is TRBV20-1, the J gene TRBJ2-5; 7 nucleotides match TRBD2. This CDR3 is 16 amino acids long. Unmatched junction bases numbered 8, after V lost 0 bases and J lost 1 base. Germline V gives CDR1 DFQATT, CDR2 SNEGSKA (reference sequence). The DNA of the CDR3 is TGCAGTGCTAGAGATCTACTCTCTAGCGGCCAAGAGACCCAGTACTTC. The encoded protein is CSARDLLSSGQETQYF.

This clonotype was observed a handful of times. The gene calls are TRBV25-1 and TRBJ1-4; D is uncertain. CDR1 MGHDK and CDR2 SYGVNS come from the germline V gene. This CDR3 has 14 residues. Trimming removed 3 bases from V and 6 bases from J, with 11 bases in between. CDR3 protein: CASSEGQFDEKLFF. As DNA, the CDR3 is TGTGCCAGCAGTGAGGGTCAGTTTGATGAAAAACTGTTTTTT. Combining the CDR3 with reference TRBV25-1 and TRBJ1-4 gives the whole variable domain EADIYQTPRYLVIGTGKKITLECSQTMGHDKMYWYQQDPGMELHLIHYSYGVNSTEKGDLSSESTVSRIRTEHFPLTLESARPSHTSQYLCASSEGQFDEKLFFGSGTQLSVL.